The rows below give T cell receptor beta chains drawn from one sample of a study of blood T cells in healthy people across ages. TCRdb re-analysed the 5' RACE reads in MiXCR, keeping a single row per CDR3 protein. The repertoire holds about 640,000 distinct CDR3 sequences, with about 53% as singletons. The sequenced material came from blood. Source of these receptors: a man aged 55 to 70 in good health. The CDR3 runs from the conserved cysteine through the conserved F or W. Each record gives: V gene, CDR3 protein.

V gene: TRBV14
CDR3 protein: CASSQAFGAAETQYF

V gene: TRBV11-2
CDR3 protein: CASSSLLAGPLGANVLTF

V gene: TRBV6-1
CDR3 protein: CASKTYSAEAFF

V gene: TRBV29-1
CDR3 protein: CSVAGTGNYEQYF

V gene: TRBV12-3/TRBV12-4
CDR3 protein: CASSLDPDGNYGYTF

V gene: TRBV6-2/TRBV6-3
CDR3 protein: CASSYPLVEAVEEKLFF

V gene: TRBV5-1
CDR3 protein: CASSIPTGGVGNEQFF

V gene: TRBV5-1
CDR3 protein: CASSSEDRGNSPLHF

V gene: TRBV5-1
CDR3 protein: CASSLAPGNPYNEQFF

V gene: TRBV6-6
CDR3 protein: CASSDFGREEQYF

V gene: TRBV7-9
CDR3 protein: CASSLRGQGVEKLFF

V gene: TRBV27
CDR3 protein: CASSLNKETQYF

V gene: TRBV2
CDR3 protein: CASRKGLAGLDTQYF

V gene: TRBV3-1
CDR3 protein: CASSARGVNEKLFF

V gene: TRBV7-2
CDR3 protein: CASSLQATGEGNIQYF

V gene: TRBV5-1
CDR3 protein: CASSVAQGPEQYF

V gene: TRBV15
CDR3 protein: CATSRDRAASSYEQYF

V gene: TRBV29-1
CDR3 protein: CSVTDWNTEAFF

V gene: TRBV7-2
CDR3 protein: CASSSGLGGMYTQYF

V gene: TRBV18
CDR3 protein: CASSPGQGGLGTQYF

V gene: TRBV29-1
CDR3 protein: CSVDPSDYGYTF

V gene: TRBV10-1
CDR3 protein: CASSAGTGTNEQFF

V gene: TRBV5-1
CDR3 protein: CASSLESTIYEQYF

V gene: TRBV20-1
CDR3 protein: CSARDGSYDPYNSPLHF

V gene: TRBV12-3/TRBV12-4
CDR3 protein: CASSSYSVGATDTQYF

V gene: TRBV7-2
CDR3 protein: CASSLGENNNEQFF

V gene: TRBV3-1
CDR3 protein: CASSLQWGQGIYSAKNIQYF

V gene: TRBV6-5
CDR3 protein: CAARGPNQPQHF

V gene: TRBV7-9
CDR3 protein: CASSPTTGTRDYGYTF

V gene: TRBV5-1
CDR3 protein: CASSFGLAANEQYF

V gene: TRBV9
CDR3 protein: CASSYLGQLDTDTQYF

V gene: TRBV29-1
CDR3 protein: CTVMDNYGYTF

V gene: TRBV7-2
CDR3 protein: CASSLQGTGDTDTQYF

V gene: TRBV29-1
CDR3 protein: CSEQGAGTDTQYF

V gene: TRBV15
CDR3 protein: CATSGTNGLNPWEQYF

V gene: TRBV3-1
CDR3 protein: CASSQGWANEKLFF

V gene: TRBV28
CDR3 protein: CASSSGLAGEQYF

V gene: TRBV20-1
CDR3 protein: CSARALGSPGGEKLFF

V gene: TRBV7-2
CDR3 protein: CASSLNGGAIGSEQYF

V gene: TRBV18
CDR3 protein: CASSTSGETQYF

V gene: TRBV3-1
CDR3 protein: CASSTGTSTYEQYF

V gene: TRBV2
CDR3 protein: CASSDIGDRRLRQYF

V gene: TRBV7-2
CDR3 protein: CASSLGQSGETQYF

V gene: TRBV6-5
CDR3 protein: CASSDRGPLNEQFF

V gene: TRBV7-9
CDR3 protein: CASSPTSGAPNEQFF

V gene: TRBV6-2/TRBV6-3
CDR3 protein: CASSYIRQPRETQYF

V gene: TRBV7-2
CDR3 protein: CASSLVVWQETQYF

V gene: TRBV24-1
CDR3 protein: CATSANLNTEAFF

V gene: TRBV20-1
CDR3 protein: CSARRPGTGATDTQYF

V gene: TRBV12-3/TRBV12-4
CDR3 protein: CASSPESLAGGHAGANVLTF

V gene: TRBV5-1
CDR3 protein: CASSLGQGYGDTQYF

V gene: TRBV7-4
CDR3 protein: CASSLPSGTSEQYF

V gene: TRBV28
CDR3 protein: CASSDNSGTQQYEQYF